Shown below are 11 T cell receptor beta chains from a single sample sequenced in a study of CD8 T cells in Susac syndrome. Reverse transcription of roughly 0.5 to 1 ug RNA was carried out with random hexamers. Each CDR3 protein is one row after TCRdb ran MiXCR on the immunoSEQ multiplex PCR reads. In the table there are roughly 130,000 distinct CDR3 sequences, about 95% of which are singletons. Material: CD4+ T cells from PBMCs. These receptors all come from a human donor in good health.

The chain combines TRBV2 with TRBJ2-7; no reliable D call. V shed 2 bases and J shed 3 bases, with 5 bases lying between them. The CDR3 contains 12 residues. Germline lookup yields CDR1 SNHLY and CDR2 FYNNEI. CDR3 protein: CASSELGYEQYF. In DNA form, the CDR3 reads TGTGCCAGCAGTGAATTGGGCTACGAGCAGTACTTC.

The chain employs TRBV15 and TRBJ2-5; 8 bases match TRBD2. This CDR3 comprises 16 residues. Germline V lookup: CDR1 LNHNV, CDR2 YYDKDF (reference sequence). Unmatched junction bases numbered 3, after V lost 0 bases and J lost 0 bases. The chain's CDR3 is CATSREQREYQETQYF. The CDR3 nucleotides read TGTGCCACCAGCAGAGAGCAGCGGGAGTACCAAGAGACCCAGTACTTC.

V usage is TRBV2 and J usage is TRBJ2-7; no clear D. V lost 6 bases, J lost 2 bases, and 11 bases lay in between. Germline V lookup: CDR1 SNHLY, CDR2 FYNNEI. This CDR3 region has 13 residues. CDR3 region: CASRSDFTYEQYF. The CDR3 DNA sequence: TGTGCCAGCAGGAGCGACTTCACCTACGAGCAGTACTTC.

J is TRBJ1-5 and V is TRBV12-3 or TRBV12-4; no definite D call. Deletions cut 6 bases from V and 4 bases from J, with 10 bases between. The length of the CDR3 is 13 residues. The CDR3 sequence: CASRPTRNQPQHF. For the CDR3, the DNA is TGTGCCAGCAGACCTACACGGAATCAGCCCCAGCATTTT.

V and J are TRBV7-6 and TRBJ1-1, with TRBD1 matching over 7 bases. This CDR3 region has 14 residues. Germline V CDR1 and CDR2: SGHVS, FNYEAQ. The trim removed 1 base at V and 6 bases at J, leaving 5 bases unmatched. This CDR3 reads CASSLEFQGAEAFF. The CDR3 DNA is TGTGCCAGCAGCTTAGAGTTTCAGGGGGCTGAAGCTTTCTTT.

The V call is TRBV5-1, the J call TRBJ2-7; 10 bases agree with TRBD1. Germline V CDR1 and CDR2: SGHRS, YFSETQ. The CDR3 runs to 15 residues. J lost 7 bases, V lost 5 bases, and 12 bases had no gene match. The CDR3 reads CASSTTQPGQGEQYF. As DNA, the CDR3 is TGCGCCAGCAGTACTACACAACCGGGACAGGGGGAGCAGTACTTC.

The chain recombines TRBV14 with TRBJ2-7; perhaps TRBD1 as D (5 bases). Trimming left V 6 bases short and J 0 bases short, with 9 bases between. Germline V gene data show CDR1 as SGHDN and CDR2 as FVKESK. This CDR3 contains 13 residues. The CDR3 sequence is CASSRTRSYEQYF. DNA of the CDR3: TGTGCCAGCAGTCGGACACGCTCCTACGAGCAGTACTTC. The full variable domain, rest sourced from reference TRBV14 and TRBJ2-7, is EAGVTQFPSHSVIEKGQTVTLRCDPISGHDNLYWYRRVMGKEIKFLLHFVKESKQDESGMPNNRFLAERTGGTYSTLKVQPAELEDSGVYFCASSRTRSYEQYFGPGTRLTVT.

The rearrangement uses TRBV6-5 and TRBJ1-4; possible D gene TRBD1, 5 bases. Per the germline V gene, CDR1 is MNHEY and CDR2 is SVGAGI. V shed 4 bases and J shed 8 bases, with 14 bases lying between them. This CDR3 contains 14 residues. The chain's CDR3 is CASSSGPRAEKLFF. For the CDR3, the DNA is TGTGCCAGCAGTTCAGGGCCGAGAGCAGAAAAACTGTTTTTT.

The chain carries TRBV7-2 and TRBJ2-7; D is ambiguous. Germline lookup yields CDR1 SGHTA and CDR2 FQGNSA. CDR3 length: 15 residues. The V gene lost 2 bases and the J gene lost 1 base, with 12 bases spanning the gap. CDR3 coding DNA: TGTGCCAGCAGCTTATATCTGGGCAGTTCCTACGAGCAGTACTTC. Protein product: CASSLYLGSSYEQYF.

The chain links TRBV3-1 to TRBJ2-1; 9 bases align to TRBD2. The germline V gene has CDR1 LGHDT and CDR2 YNNKEL (reference sequence). J gave up 5 bases and V 2 bases, and 7 bases lay outside the gene matches. This CDR3 is 16 amino acids long. The CDR3 DNA reads TGTGCCAGCAGCCAAACCGCCGGGACTAGCAACAATGAGCAGTTCTTC. Protein sequence: CASSQTAGTSNNEQFF.

The V and J genes are TRBV7-2 and TRBJ1-5; TRBD1 is a possible D gene (5 bases). The ends were cut back, 1 base at V and 6 bases at J, with 13 bases in the middle. This CDR3 spans 15 amino acids. Germline assignment: CDR1 SGHTA and CDR2 FQGNSA. The CDR3 DNA reads as TGTGCCAGCAGCTTAGGGGGGGGAAGAAGTCAGCCCCAGCATTTT. This gives the protein CASSLGGGRSQPQHF.